Below, one TCR beta chain is given with its context. Being one base from a much bigger clone, this may be a read error. The data are from a study of blood T cells in healthy people across ages. Alongside a J-beta primer mix, a sample-barcoded 5' primer served in a second PCR lasting roughly 7 to 11 cycles. MiXCR, run by TCRdb on the 5' RACE reads, gives a single entry per CDR3 protein. The sample shows some 930,000 distinct CDR3 sequences, 25% to 35% of them seen only once. CDR1 and CDR2 (germline): SGDLS, YYNGEE. This CDR3 contains 18 residues. This same sample was also part of a study on T cells of mothers and their children.

The sequencing sample was made of blood. This sequence originates from a woman in her 40s in good health. J is TRBJ2-5 and V is TRBV9; 9 bases are a match to TRBD1. The J call may be incorrect, as the DNA end agrees better with TRBJ2-7. The CDR3 DNA follows: TGTGCCAACAGCGTAGGAAGTCTGTGGGACAGGGTTCTCTACGAGCAGTACTTC. This encodes CANSVGSLWDRVLYEQYF.